The 12 T cell receptor beta chains given below trace back to one sample, sequenced in a study of blood T cell repertoires in COVID-19. Repertoires were generated with immunoSEQ multiplex PCR, while TCRdb's copy carries only in-frame clones and drops some. The profile shows about 200,000 clones, approximately 80% of them singletons. Sequencing was performed on peripheral blood. The receptors stem from a woman older than 75 with acute or convalescent COVID-19.

The chain is built from TRBV30 and TRBJ2-3; 7 bases line up with TRBD1. The germline V gene has CDR1 GTSNPN and CDR2 SVGIG (reference sequence). The J segment lost 3 bases and the V segment lost 0 bases, leaving 6 bases of the junction unmatched. The CDR3 spans 15 residues. The CDR3 sequence: CAWSVGQRGTDTQYF. The CDR3 nucleotides read TGTGCCTGGAGTGTGGGACAGAGAGGAACAGATACGCAGTATTTT. Supplemented by reference TRBV30 and TRBJ2-3, the full variable domain reads SQTIHQWPATLVQPVGSPLSLECTVEGTSNPNLYWYRQAAGRGLQLLFYSVGIGQISSEVPQNLSASRPQDRQFILSSKKLLLSDSGFYLCAWSVGQRGTDTQYFGPGTRLTVL.

This clone showed up just a few times. V is TRBV7-3 and J is TRBJ2-5, with TRBD1 matching over 10 bases. The CDR3 sequence is 17 residues long. CDR1 is SGHTA, CDR2 FQGTGA, per germline. V shed 1 base and J 5 bases; nucleotides not matched to a gene: 10. For the CDR3, the DNA is TGTGCCAGCAGCTTAAGGGGGACAGGGGCCCCTGGGGAGACCCAGTACTTC. Amino acid sequence: CASSLRGTGAPGETQYF.

This clone occurred once. The chain uses TRBV28 and TRBJ2-3; 12 positions agree with TRBD2. The germline V gene has CDR1 MDHEN and CDR2 SYDVKM. There are 16 residues in the CDR3. The V segment lost 5 bases and the J segment 2 bases; nucleotides outside the gene matches: 5. The CDR3 region is CASSTLAGGYTDTQYF. The CDR3 DNA reads as TGTGCCAGCAGTACACTAGCGGGAGGTTACACAGATACGCAGTATTTT.

This clone has a count of ten or more. CDR3 in amino acids: CASLRDSAETQYF. CDR3 sequence (DNA): TGTGCCAGCCTACGAGATAGCGCAGAGACCCAGTACTTC. V and J are TRBV21-1 and TRBJ2-5; the D call of TRBD2 is as the table states it, not checked on the DNA. TRBV21-1 is listed as a pseudogene. The CDR3 runs to 13 residues.

This clone occurred a few times. The rearrangement uses TRBV9 and TRBJ2-2, with D hard to call. The CDR3 runs to 17 residues. Trimming removed 0 bases from V and 2 bases from J, with 14 bases in between. Germline loops: CDR1 SGDLS, CDR2 YYNGEE. CDR3 in amino acids: CASSVGPGSLNTGELFF. DNA of the CDR3: TGTGCCAGCAGCGTAGGCCCAGGCTCGTTAAACACCGGGGAGCTGTTTTTT.

The chain carries TRBV19 and TRBJ1-5, with D tentatively TRBD1 (6 bases). The CDR3 has 15 residues. Germline CDR1 is LNHDA and CDR2 is SQIVND (reference sequence). The V end lost 5 bases, the J end lost 0 bases, and 11 bases lay between the germline ends. The CDR3 DNA follows: TGTGCCAGTAGTCCCGGGACACATAGCAATCAGCCCCAGCATTTT. This encodes CASSPGTHSNQPQHF.

The chain is built from TRBV7-9 and TRBJ1-1; TRBD1 matches at 8 bases. Trimming removed 5 bases from V and 1 base from J; junction bases left unmatched: 6. The CDR3 is 15 amino acids. CDR1 SEHNR and CDR2 FQNEAQ come from the germline V gene (reference sequence). In nucleotides, the CDR3 is TGTGCCAGCAGCAAACCACAGGGGGGGAACACTGAAGCTTTCTTT. This encodes CASSKPQGGNTEAFF. Filled out from reference TRBV7-9 and TRBJ1-1, the complete variable domain reads DTGVSQNPRHKITKRGQNVTFRCDPISEHNRLYWYRQTLGQGPEFLTYFQNEAQLEKSRLLSDRFSAERPKGSFSTLEIQRTEQGDSAMYLCASSKPQGGNTEAFFGQGTRLTVV.

V and J are TRBV19 and TRBJ1-1; TRBD1 matches at 11 bases. V shed 10 bases, J shed 3 bases, and the junction held 10 bases outside the gene matches. The CDR3 extends over 15 amino acids. CDR1 is LNHDA, CDR2 SQIVND, per germline (reference sequence). The CDR3 DNA is TGTGCCACTACAGGGACAGGGGGGGGATACACTGAAGCTTTCTTT. Translation: CATTGTGGGYTEAFF. The variable domain in full, with the rest retrieved from reference TRBV19 and TRBJ1-1, is DGGITQSPKYLFRKEGQNVTLSCEQNLNHDAMYWYRQDPGQGLRLIYYSQIVNDFQKGDIAEGYSVSREKKESFPLTVTSAQKNPTAFYLCATTGTGGGYTEAFFGQGTRLTVV.

This chain connects TRBV12-3 or TRBV12-4 to TRBJ2-7, with a possible D match to TRBD1 (6 bases). V lost 6 bases and J 3 bases, leaving 12 bases between the germline ends. CDR3 length: 13 amino acids. The CDR3 sequence: CASRKGTNYEQYF. The CDR3 DNA follows: TGTGCCAGCAGGAAGGGGACAAACTACGAGCAGTACTTC.

V is TRBV25-1 and J is TRBJ2-7; 8 nucleotides align to TRBD2. This CDR3 has 11 amino acids. Germline CDR1 is MGHDK and CDR2 is SYGVNS. V gave up 3 bases and J gave up 12 bases; unmatched junction bases: 4. DNA for the CDR3: TGTGCCAGCAGTGATCGACTAGCGTGGTACTTC. Translating it yields CASSDRLAWYF.

This chain uses TRBV6-2 or TRBV6-3 with TRBJ2-7, with 8 bases aligning to TRBD2. Germline V gene lookup returns CDR1 MNHEY and CDR2 SVGEGT. The CDR3 loop spans 13 amino acids. Losses at the gene ends were 6 bases for V and 1 base for J; bases not matched to a gene: 2. The CDR3 region is CASRPSGSYEQYF. The CDR3 DNA follows: TGTGCCAGCAGACCTAGCGGGTCCTACGAGCAGTACTTC.

The chain couples TRBV14 to TRBJ1-4; D is unclear. Looked up from germline, CDR1 is SGHDN and CDR2 is FVKESK. The CDR3 sequence is 14 residues long. V gave up 5 bases and J gave up 6 bases, with 13 bases separating them. This CDR3 reads CASSLTSSDEKLFF. The CDR3, as DNA: TGTGCCAGCAGCTTAACCTCTTCGGATGAAAAACTGTTTTTT.